This T cell receptor (beta chain) comes out of a study of early T cells in non-severe SARS-CoV-2 infection. At least ten counts were recorded for this clonotype. Its antigen remains unidentified. A single record per CDR3 protein comes from TCRdb applying MiXCR to the 5' RACE reads. The sample has almost 30,000 distinct CDR3 sequences, more than 4.5% seen once. Notes on the study in general: Anti-spike CD8 responses were favored in VDJdb matching, and private and CD4 specificities were missed.

The CDR3 spans 14 residues. Trimming cost V 6 bases and J 9 bases, with 18 bases left between them. Per the germline V gene, CDR1 is DFQATT and CDR2 is SNEGSKA (reference sequence). This TCR was recovered from an adult who was a healthcare worker with PCR-confirmed SARS-CoV-2 infection or an uninfected control (not recorded which). V gene TRBV20-1 combines with J gene TRBJ1-6, with a weak D call TRBD1 (5 bases). Sequencing was carried out using whole blood. CDR3 sequence (DNA): TGCAGTGCCAGCAGGGATGTAAGTCGTTCACCCCTCCACTTT. It is translated as CSASRDVSRSPLHF.